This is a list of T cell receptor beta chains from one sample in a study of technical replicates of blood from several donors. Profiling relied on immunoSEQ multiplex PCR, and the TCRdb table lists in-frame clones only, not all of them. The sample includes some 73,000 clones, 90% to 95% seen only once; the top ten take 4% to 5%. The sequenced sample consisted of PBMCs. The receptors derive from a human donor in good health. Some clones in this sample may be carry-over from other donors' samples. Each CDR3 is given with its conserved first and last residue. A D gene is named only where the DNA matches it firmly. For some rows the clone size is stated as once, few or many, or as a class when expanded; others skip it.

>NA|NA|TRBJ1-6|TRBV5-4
CASSLTHDNSPLHF
TGTGCCAGCAGCTTGACACATGATAATTCACCCCTCCACTTT
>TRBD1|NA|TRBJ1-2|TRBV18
CASSADRGPGYTF
TGTGCCAGCTCAGCGGACAGGGGGCCTGGCTACACCTTC
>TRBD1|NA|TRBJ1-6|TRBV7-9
CASRPTGDSPLHF
TGTGCCAGCAGGCCTACAGGGGATTCACCCCTCCACTTT
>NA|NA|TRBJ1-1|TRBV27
CASSRPGVNTEAFF
TGTGCCAGCAGTCGCCCGGGGGTGAACACTGAAGCTTTCTTT
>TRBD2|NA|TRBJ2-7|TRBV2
CASRPTSARDEQYF
TGTGCCAGCAGGCCGACTAGCGCGAGGGACGAGCAGTACTTC
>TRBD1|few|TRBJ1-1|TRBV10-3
CAIGQGDTEAFF
TGTGCCATCGGACAGGGGGACACTGAAGCTTTCTTT
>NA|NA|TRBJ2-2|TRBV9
CASSVVGAHGELFF
TGTGCCAGCAGCGTAGTTGGGGCCCACGGGGAGCTGTTTTTT
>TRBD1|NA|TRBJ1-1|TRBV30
CAWTRQGNTEAFF
TGTGCCTGGACCCGACAGGGGAACACTGAAGCTTTCTTT
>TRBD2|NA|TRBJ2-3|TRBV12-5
CASGPSGTNTQYF
TGTGCTAGTGGTCCTAGCGGGACGAATACGCAGTATTTT
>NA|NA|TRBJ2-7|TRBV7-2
CASSKTRGSYEQYF
TGTGCCAGCAGCAAAACGAGGGGGTCCTACGAGCAGTACTTC
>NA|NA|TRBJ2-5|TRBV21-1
CANDRGGGLQETQYF
TGTGCCAACGACCGGGGCGGGGGCCTTCAAGAGACCCAGTACTTC
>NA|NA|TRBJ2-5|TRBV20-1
CSAFSEETQYF
TGCAGTGCTTTCTCGGAAGAGACCCAGTACTTC
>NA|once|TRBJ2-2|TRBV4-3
CASSQEIGDTGELFF
TGCGCCAGCAGCCAAGAAATCGGAGACACCGGGGAGCTGTTTTTT
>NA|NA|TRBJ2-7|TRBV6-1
CASSESLSSYEQYF
TGTGCCAGCAGTGAAAGTCTCAGCTCCTACGAGCAGTACTTC
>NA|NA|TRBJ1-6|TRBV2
CASRTGGNNSPLHF
TGTGCCAGCAGGACGGGGGGTAATAATTCACCCCTCCACTTT
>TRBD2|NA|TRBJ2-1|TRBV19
CASSIGVGLAGSNEQFF
TGTGCCAGTAGTATTGGTGTAGGACTAGCCGGCAGCAATGAGCAGTTCTTC
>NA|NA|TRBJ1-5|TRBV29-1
CSVAQGTDNQPQHF
TGCAGCGTTGCCCAGGGTACTGACAATCAGCCCCAGCATTTT
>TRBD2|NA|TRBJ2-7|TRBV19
CASSRGLAEGYEQYF
TGTGCCAGTAGTAGAGGACTAGCGGAGGGCTACGAGCAGTACTTC